These 15 T cell receptor beta chains came from one sample sequenced in a study of T cells in Graves' hyperthyroidism and ophthalmopathy. Amplification of TCR beta CDR3 regions used RNA as the template. In the first-round RT-PCR of the TCR CDR3, the HTBI primer set was used. TCRdb reprocessed the multiplex PCR reads via MiXCR and lists one record per CDR3 protein. The sample lists about 350,000 distinct CDR3 sequences, 14% seen once, with around 23% in the top ten. Sequenced: blood. The source of these receptors is a woman aged 25 to 39 with Graves' hyperthyroidism.

This sequence joins TRBV19 and TRBJ1-5; D call uncertain. This CDR3 is built from 12 residues. CDR1 LNHDA and CDR2 SQIVND come from the germline V gene (reference sequence). The V end lost 1 base, the J end lost 7 bases, and 5 bases lay between the germline ends. The CDR3 region is CASSIGGQPQHF. As DNA, the CDR3 is TGTGCCAGTAGTATAGGAGGACAGCCCCAGCATTTT.

This clonotype was counted a few times. The rearrangement joins TRBV29-1 to TRBJ2-5, with unresolved D. This CDR3 comprises 11 residues. CDR1 and CDR2 (germline): SQVTM, ANQGSEA. V was trimmed by 7 bases and J by 0 bases, leaving 6 bases between them. CDR3 in DNA: TGCAGCGACCCACACCAAGAGACCCAGTACTTC. This encodes CSDPHQETQYF.

The chain couples TRBV5-1 to TRBJ2-1, with 11 bases matching TRBD2. The germline gives CDR1 SGHRS, CDR2 YFSETQ. The J segment lost 8 bases and the V segment lost 0 bases, leaving 4 bases of the junction unmatched. The length of the CDR3 is 15 residues. The CDR3: CASSLVAGGPHEQFF. DNA of the CDR3: TGCGCCAGCAGCTTGGTAGCGGGAGGGCCGCATGAGCAGTTCTTC. Using reference TRBV5-1 and TRBJ2-1 for the parts outside the CDR3, the full variable domain is KAGVTQTPRYLIKTRGQQVTLSCSPISGHRSVSWYQQTPGQGLQFLFEYFSETQRNKGNFPGRFSGRQFSNSRSEMNVSTLELGDSALYLCASSLVAGGPHEQFFGPGTRLTVL.

This clonotype was detected many times. V gene TRBV13 combines with J gene TRBJ2-7, with D possibly TRBD1 on 5 matching bases. Germline-derived CDR1 and CDR2 are PRHDT and FYEKMQ (reference sequence). The V gene lost 2 bases and the J gene lost 4 bases, with 12 bases spanning the gap. This CDR3 is built from 14 residues. CDR3 coding DNA: TGTGCCAGCAGCTTACTGACAGATGAGTACGAGCAGTACTTC. This codes for CASSLLTDEYEQYF.

A note on this clonotype: It may be a read error: a sequence one base away is much more abundant. The chain employs TRBV6-1 and TRBJ1-5; D not certain. Germline CDR1 and CDR2: MNHNS and SASEGT. Trimming pared 6 bases from V and 1 base from J, leaving 10 bases between. This CDR3 is built from 14 residues. CDR3 sequence (DNA): TGTGCCAGCAGGTCCGGAGAGAGCAATCAGCCCCAGCATTTT. This codes for CASRSGESNQPQHF.

This clonotype was picked up a small number of times. A much larger clone differs by one base, so this may be a read error. The chain recombines TRBV28 with TRBJ1-5; the D is unclear. V dropped 10 bases and J dropped 8 bases, with 15 bases sitting between them. Per germline, CDR1 MDHEN and CDR2 SYDVKM. This CDR3 comprises 12 residues. This CDR3 reads CANTLAFEPQHF. The CDR3 DNA reads as TGTGCCAACACCCTCGCTTTTGAGCCCCAGCATTTT.

The table lists this clonotype with many counts. The rearrangement uses TRBV7-9 and TRBJ2-7, with 7 bases aligning to TRBD2. V shed 5 bases, J shed 5 bases, and the junction held 9 bases outside the gene matches. This CDR3 spans 14 amino acids. Looked up from germline, CDR1 is SEHNR and CDR2 is FQNEAQ (reference sequence). The DNA for the CDR3 is TGTGCCAGCAGCCCCCCCGCGGGAGCTGACGAGCAGTACTTC. Protein product: CASSPPAGADEQYF.

This clonotype turned up a few times. V is TRBV14 and J is TRBJ2-2; 8 bases agree with TRBD2. The CDR3 is 15 amino acids. V shed 1 base, J shed 9 bases, and the junction held 7 bases outside the gene matches. Germline lookup yields CDR1 SGHDN and CDR2 FVKESK. CDR3 region: CASSQVAGPRRELFF. The CDR3 coding sequence is TGTGCCAGCAGCCAAGTAGCGGGACCTCGGAGGGAGCTGTTTTTT.

This clonotype was detected a few times. The rearrangement uses TRBV7-2 and TRBJ2-7; D gene uncertain. The CDR3 has 13 amino acids. CDR1 and CDR2 (germline): SGHTA, FQGNSA. Between the trimmed V and J ends, which lost 6 bases and 3 bases, there was a span of 12 bases. The CDR3, as DNA: TGTGCCAGCAGTCAAACCCCGGGCTACGAGCAGTACTTC. It encodes CASSQTPGYEQYF.

This clonotype was recorded at least ten times. The chain couples TRBV11-2 to TRBJ2-7, with 9 bases fitting TRBD2. The V and J ends lost 4 bases and 5 bases, in that order; junction bases with no gene match: 9. This CDR3 has 15 residues. Looked up from germline, CDR1 is SGHAT and CDR2 is FQNNGV. CDR3 sequence (DNA): TGTGCCAGCAGCTCCTATTTGATAGCGGGAGACGAGCAGTACTTC. This codes for CASSSYLIAGDEQYF.

The J gene is TRBJ1-5, the V gene TRBV19, with TRBD1 identical over 10 bases. V shed 5 bases and J 3 bases; nucleotides not matched to a gene: 7. The germline V gene encodes CDR1 LNHDA and CDR2 SQIVND (reference sequence). The CDR3 is 16 residues long. Here the CDR3 reads CASSRRQGAINQPQHF. Here the CDR3 DNA reads TGTGCCAGTAGTCGCAGACAGGGGGCCATCAATCAGCCCCAGCATTTT.

The sample holds many counts of this clonotype. The chain has TRBV6-1 and TRBJ2-3, with a possible D match to TRBD2 (5 bases). The length of the CDR3 is 16 residues. Trimming pared 0 bases from V and 2 bases from J, leaving 12 bases between. Germline V gene data show CDR1 as MNHNS and CDR2 as SASEGT. The CDR3 here is CASSEAPAGHTDTQYF. Written as DNA, the CDR3 is TGTGCCAGCAGTGAAGCGCCGGCGGGTCACACAGATACGCAGTATTTT.

This clonotype appeared a few times. This chain connects TRBV9 to TRBJ1-6; 7 nucleotides line up with TRBD1. Trimming took 5 bases from V and 11 from J; bases not matched to a gene: 19. The germline V gene encodes CDR1 SGDLS and CDR2 YYNGEE. There are 17 residues in the CDR3. CDR3 region: CASSRGTVGSGTTPLHF. As DNA, the CDR3 is TGTGCCAGCAGTCGTGGGACAGTCGGGTCAGGGACGACACCCCTCCACTTT.

This clonotype was found many times. The genes are TRBV24-1 and TRBJ2-1, with 7 bases identical to TRBD2. Losses at the gene ends were 3 bases for V and 6 bases for J; bases not matched to a gene: 7. Germline V gives CDR1 KGHDR, CDR2 SFDVKD. The CDR3 runs 15 residues. The chain's CDR3 is CATSDGAWGGNEQFF. CDR3 DNA: TGTGCCACCAGTGATGGGGCCTGGGGGGGCAATGAGCAGTTCTTC.

CDR3 sequence: CASSRAGSNYGYTF. The DNA for the CDR3 is TGTGCCAGCAGTCGCGCAGGGAGTAACTATGGCTACACCTTC. This chain connects TRBV6-1 to TRBJ1-2, with D maybe TRBD1 (5 bases). This CDR3 region has 14 residues. Between the trimmed V and J ends, which lost 5 bases and 1 base, there was a span of 11 bases. Germline CDR1 and CDR2: MNHNS and SASEGT.